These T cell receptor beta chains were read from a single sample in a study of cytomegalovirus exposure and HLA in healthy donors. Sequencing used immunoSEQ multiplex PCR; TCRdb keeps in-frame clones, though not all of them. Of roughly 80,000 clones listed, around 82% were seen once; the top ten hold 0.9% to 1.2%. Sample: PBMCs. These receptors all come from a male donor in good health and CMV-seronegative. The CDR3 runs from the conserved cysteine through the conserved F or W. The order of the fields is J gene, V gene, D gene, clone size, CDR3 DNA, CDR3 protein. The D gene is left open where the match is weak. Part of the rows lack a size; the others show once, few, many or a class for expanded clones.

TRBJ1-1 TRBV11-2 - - TGTGCCAGCAGCTTAGAGCCAGGCCCGAACACTGAAGCTTTCTTT CASSLEPGPNTEAFF
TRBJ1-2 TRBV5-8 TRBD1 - TGTGCCAGCAGCTTAAGTTGGAACAGGGGGTACTATGGCTACACCTTC CASSLSWNRGYYGYTF
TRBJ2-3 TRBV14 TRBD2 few TGTGCCAGCAGCCAAGATGAGGCGGGAGCAAGCACAGATACGCAGTATTTT CASSQDEAGASTDTQYF
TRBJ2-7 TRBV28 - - TGTGCCAGCAGTTGGGGTATGCGGGGGCGGCACGAGCAGTACTTC CASSWGMRGRHEQYF
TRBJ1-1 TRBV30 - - TGTGCCTGGAGTGCTTCGGGACTCCCGAGGAGTGAAGCTTTCTTT CAWSASGLPRSEAFF
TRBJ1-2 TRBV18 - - TGTGCCAGCTCACAGGGGTATGGCTACACCTTC CASSQGYGYTF
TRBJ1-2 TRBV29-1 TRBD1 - TGCAGCGTCGGACTTTCCCGGGACAGCCACTATGGCTACACCTTC CSVGLSRDSHYGYTF
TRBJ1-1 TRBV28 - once TGTGCCAGCAGTCGCTATTCCCTCGGGTACAGGATAAACACTGAAGCTTTCTTT CASSRYSLGYRINTEAFF
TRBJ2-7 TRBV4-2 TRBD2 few TGTGCCAGCAGCCACGCGGGAGGGCCGTCCGAGCAGTACTTC CASSHAGGPSEQYF
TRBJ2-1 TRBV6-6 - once TGTGCCAGCAGTTACGGTGGGTTCGGCGGTGAGCAGTTCTTC CASSYGGFGGEQFF
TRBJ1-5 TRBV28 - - TGTGCCAGCACCACCATAAGGGGGGGAGGGACTAGCAATCAGCCCCAGCATTTT CASTTIRGGGTSNQPQHF
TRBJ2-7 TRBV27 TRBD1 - TGTGCCAGCAGTTTCTCCGGGACAGGGAGGGAGCAGTACTTC CASSFSGTGREQYF
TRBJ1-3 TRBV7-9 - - TGTGCCAGCAGCCGCGGACAGTTCTCTGGAAACACCATATATTTT CASSRGQFSGNTIYF
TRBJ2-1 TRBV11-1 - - TGTGCCACCTCACGGAGCCTCAATGAGCAGTTCTTC CATSRSLNEQFF
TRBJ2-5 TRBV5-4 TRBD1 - TGTGCCAGCAGTTGGGACAGGGGGGGGGAGACCCAGTACTTC CASSWDRGGETQYF
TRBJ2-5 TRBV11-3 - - TGTGCCAGCAGCTTAGATGGGACTCGAGGGTATGAGACCCAGTACTTC CASSLDGTRGYETQYF
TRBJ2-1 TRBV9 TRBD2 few TGTGCCAGCAGCGTTGGGACTATCGAGAATGAGCAGTTCTTC CASSVGTIENEQFF
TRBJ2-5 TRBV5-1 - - TGCGCCAGCAGGCCCCCGGGGTGGGAGACCCAGTACTTC CASRPPGWETQYF
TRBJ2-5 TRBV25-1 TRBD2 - TGTGCCAGCAGTGAGGGTGCTAGCGGGGGGGGAGAGACCCAGTACTTC CASSEGASGGGETQYF
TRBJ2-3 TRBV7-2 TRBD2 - TGTGCCAGCAGCTTTACTAGCGGGGTTGGAGATACGCAGTATTTT CASSFTSGVGDTQYF
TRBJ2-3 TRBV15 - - TGTGCCACCAGCAAAGAGCGAACAGATACGCAGTATTTT CATSKERTDTQYF
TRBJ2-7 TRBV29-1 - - TGCAGCGTTGCGGTACTCGCCGCCGCCGAGCAGTACTTC CSVAVLAAAEQYF
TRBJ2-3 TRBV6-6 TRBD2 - TGTGCCAGCAGTTACTCGAGCGGTCTAGCGGTAGATACGCAGTATTTT CASSYSSGLAVDTQYF
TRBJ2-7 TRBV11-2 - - TGTGCCAGCAGCTTAGGCAGCTCCTACGAGCAGTACTTC CASSLGSSYEQYF
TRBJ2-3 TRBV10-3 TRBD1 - TGTGCCATCAGGGATACGGGACAGACGCAGTATTTT CAIRDTGQTQYF
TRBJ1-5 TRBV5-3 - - TGTGCCAGAAGCTCCAATCCCATCGTGGAGGGGTATCAGCCCCAGCATTTT CARSSNPIVEGYQPQHF
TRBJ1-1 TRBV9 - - TGTGCCAGCAGCACCCAGGATTGGACTGAAGCTTTCTTT CASSTQDWTEAFF
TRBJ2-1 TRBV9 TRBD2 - TGTGCCAGCAGCGTAGACGCGGGAGGACCTTACAATGAGCAGTTCTTC CASSVDAGGPYNEQFF
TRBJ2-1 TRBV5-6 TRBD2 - TGTGCCAGCAGCTCACTAGCGGGAGATTCCTTCAATGAGCAGTTCTTC CASSSLAGDSFNEQFF
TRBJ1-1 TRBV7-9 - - TGTGCCAGCAGCCGACAAGTGAACACTGAAGCTTTCTTT CASSRQVNTEAFF
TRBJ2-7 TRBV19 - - TGTGCCAGTAGTATACCGGGAAACTACGAGCAGTACTTC CASSIPGNYEQYF
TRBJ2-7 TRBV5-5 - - TGTGCCAGCAGCCGAGGTCGGGCGGGACGACCCTACGAGCAGTACTTC CASSRGRAGRPYEQYF
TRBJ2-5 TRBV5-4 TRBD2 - TGTGCCAGCAGCTGGGAGCGGGGGGTGTACCAAGAGACCCAGTACTTC CASSWERGVYQETQYF
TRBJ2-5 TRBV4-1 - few TGCGCCAGCAGCTACAACCAAGAGACCCAGTACTTC CASSYNQETQYF
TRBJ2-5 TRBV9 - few TGTGCCAGCAGCGTAGAAGTCGGGGAGACCCAGTACTTC CASSVEVGETQYF
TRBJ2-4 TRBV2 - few TGTGCCAGCAGTATCGGGACACCTATTCAGTACTTC CASSIGTPIQYF
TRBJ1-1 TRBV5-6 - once TGTGCCAGCAGTTGGATCAGGGGCCCCAACACCGAAGCTTTCTTT CASSWIRGPNTEAFF
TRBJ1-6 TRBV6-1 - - TGTGCCAGCAGTGAAGTCTCTTCACCCCTCCACTTT CASSEVSSPLHF
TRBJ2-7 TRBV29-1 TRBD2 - TGCAGCGTTGCAGTAGCGGGAGGGCCGTACGAGCAGTACTTC CSVAVAGGPYEQYF
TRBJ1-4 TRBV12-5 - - TGTGCTAGTGGCCCGGACAGATTTACTGCAACTAATGAAAAACTGTTTTTT CASGPDRFTATNEKLFF
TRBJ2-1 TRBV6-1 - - TGTGCCAGCAGTGTCTACCAACAGGGTCCCTACAATGAGCAGTTCTTC CASSVYQQGPYNEQFF
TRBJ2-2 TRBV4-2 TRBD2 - TGTGCCAGCAGCCAGGCTAGCGGGGAGAACACCGGGGAGCTGTTTTTT CASSQASGENTGELFF
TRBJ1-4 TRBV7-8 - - TGTGCCAGCAGCCACGGGGGTGCAACGACAACTAATGAAAAACTGTTTTTT CASSHGGATTTNEKLFF
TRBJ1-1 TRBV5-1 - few TGCGCCAGCAGCCCCCGGGGAGGGGACACTGAAGCTTTCTTT CASSPRGGDTEAFF
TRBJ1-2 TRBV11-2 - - TGTGCCAGCAGCTTAGATCGCGTCGGGGGGAGGCCCGGCTACACCTTC CASSLDRVGGRPGYTF
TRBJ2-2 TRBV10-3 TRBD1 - TGTGCCTTCAAACCGGGACAGGGGGCGGACACCGGGGAGCTGTTTTTT CAFKPGQGADTGELFF
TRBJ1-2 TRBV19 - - TGTGCCAGTAGTATGAACAGCTATGGCTACACCTTC CASSMNSYGYTF
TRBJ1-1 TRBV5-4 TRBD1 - TGTGCCAGCAGCTTACCGGGACAGGGGGCTTTGGGGACTGAAGCTTTCTTT CASSLPGQGALGTEAFF